The T cell receptor (beta chain) described here comes from a study of T-cell memory formation after mild COVID-19. Regarding the study as a whole: Among CD4+ contracting clones, most were CM and EM, and CD8+ ones EMRA.

This clonotype appeared a few times. Its target is unknown. TCR alpha and TCR beta cDNA libraries with sample barcodes and UMIs came from 5'RACE using constant-segment primers. TCRdb reprocessed the 5' RACE reads via MiXCR and lists one record per CDR3 protein. The sample holds 85,000 to 130,000 distinct CDR3 sequences, about a sixth seen once. This CDR3 comprises 15 residues. Deletions cut 3 bases from V and 0 bases from J, with 10 bases between. Germline loops: CDR1 SGHRS, CDR2 YFSETQ. Specimen: PBMCs or a T cell subset sorted from them (not recorded which). The chain combines TRBV5-1 with TRBJ2-1; either TRBD1 or TRBD2 may fit D (5 bases each). The receptor was derived from an adult woman who had mild COVID-19 (a few samples of this study predate the infection). Cell type and time point are not known. As DNA, the CDR3 is TGCGCCAGCAGCTGGGACGTCCGCTCCTACAATGAGCAGTTCTTC. Translated: CASSWDVRSYNEQFF. The complete variable domain, with remaining parts taken from reference TRBV5-1 and TRBJ2-1, reads KAGVTQTPRYLIKTRGQQVTLSCSPISGHRSVSWYQQTPGQGLQFLFEYFSETQRNKGNFPGRFSGRQFSNSRSEMNVSTLELGDSALYLCASSWDVRSYNEQFFGPGTRLTVL.